A selection of T cell receptor beta chains follows, all from one sample in a study of blood T cell repertoires in COVID-19. Sequencing used immunoSEQ multiplex PCR; TCRdb keeps in-frame clones, though not all of them. Of some 200,000 clones detected, 75% to 85% appear once; the ten largest clones hold more than 9.5%. What was sequenced was peripheral blood. These receptors were taken from a woman aged 40 to 50 with COVID-19, enrolled during active disease. CDR3s include the opening cysteine and the closing phenylalanine or tryptophan. Each record gives: D gene, J gene, clone size, V gene, CDR3 protein, CDR3 DNA. D genes are given only for firm matches. The size of a clone is reported for some rows only, either as once, few or many, or as a class for expanded clones.

>TRBD1|TRBJ1-4|once|TRBV3-1/TRBV3-2
CASSQPDRVGEKLFF
TGTGCCAGCAGCCAACCCGACAGGGTTGGGGAAAAACTGTTTTTT
>.|TRBJ2-1|.|TRBV12-3/TRBV12-4
CASSLTKQQFF
TGTGCCAGCAGTTTGACTAAACAGCAGTTCTTC
>.|TRBJ1-1|.|TRBV27
CASSLMRQNTEAFF
TGTGCCAGCAGTTTAATGCGGCAGAACACTGAAGCTTTCTTT
>TRBD2|TRBJ2-1|.|TRBV7-3
CASSLAGVDYNEQFF
TGTGCCAGCAGTTTAGCGGGAGTGGACTACAATGAGCAGTTCTTC
>TRBD2|TRBJ2-1|once|TRBV18
CASSPPSGRTHEQFF
TGTGCCAGCTCACCACCTAGCGGGAGGACCCATGAGCAGTTCTTC
>TRBD1|TRBJ1-4|once|TRBV6-5
CASSWDRTNEKLFF
TGTGCCAGCTCCTGGGACAGAACTAATGAAAAACTGTTTTTT
>TRBD1|TRBJ1-2|.|TRBV19
CASSRGQGNGYTF
TGTGCCAGTAGTAGGGGACAGGGCAATGGCTACACCTTC
>.|TRBJ1-2|.|TRBV7-9
CASSPGGQYGYTF
TGTGCCAGCTCCCCGGGGGGGCAATATGGCTACACCTTC
>TRBD1|TRBJ1-5|many|TRBV4-2
CASSQDGQGNQPQHF
TGTGCCAGCAGCCAAGATGGACAGGGCAATCAGCCCCAGCATTTT
>.|TRBJ1-3|once|TRBV18
CASSPGTRSGNTIYF
TGTGCCAGCTCACCAGGCACCCGCTCTGGAAACACCATATATTTT
>TRBD1|TRBJ1-1|.|TRBV2
CASRGNRGRNTEAFF
TGTGCCAGCAGGGGAAACAGGGGACGAAACACTGAAGCTTTCTTT
>TRBD1|TRBJ1-2|medium-sized|TRBV5-5
CASSFGTGAYGYTF
TGTGCCAGCAGCTTCGGGACAGGAGCCTATGGCTACACCTTC
>.|TRBJ2-1|.|TRBV6-5
CASSLGPRGGDEQFF
TGTGCCAGCAGTTTAGGTCCCAGGGGAGGGGATGAGCAGTTCTTC
>.|TRBJ2-7|.|TRBV11-2
CASSFHYEQYF
TGTGCCAGCAGCTTCCACTACGAGCAGTACTTC
>TRBD2|TRBJ2-2|.|TRBV6-5
CASRLAGTNTGELFF
TGTGCCAGCCGTCTAGCGGGGACGAACACCGGGGAGCTGTTTTTT
>.|TRBJ1-5|.|TRBV28
CATSFGGYQPQHF
TGTGCCACCAGTTTCGGAGGGTATCAGCCCCAGCATTTT
>TRBD1|TRBJ1-6|.|TRBV6-6
CASSRDRGNNSPLHF
TGTGCCAGCAGTCGGGACAGGGGAAATAATTCACCCCTCCACTTT
>.|TRBJ1-1|.|TRBV9
CASTRQVSNTEAFF
TGTGCCAGCACCCGACAGGTCTCAAACACTGAAGCTTTCTTT
>TRBD1|TRBJ2-2|.|TRBV9
CASSPQGAANTGELFF
TGTGCCAGCAGCCCGCAGGGGGCAGCGAACACCGGGGAGCTGTTTTTT
>.|TRBJ2-6|.|TRBV7-9
CASSSPGPGANVLTF
TGTGCCAGCAGCTCCCCAGGTCCTGGGGCCAACGTCCTGACTTTC
>.|TRBJ1-2|.|TRBV18
CASSPELRASYGYTF
TGTGCCAGCTCACCAGAGCTACGAGCCTCCTATGGCTACACCTTC
>.|TRBJ1-5|few|TRBV6-5
CASSLTGTGNQPQHF
TGTGCCAGCAGTCTCACAGGGACGGGCAATCAGCCCCAGCATTTT
>.|TRBJ2-3|.|TRBV4-1
CASRGGEGTDTQYF
TGCGCCAGCAGAGGAGGGGAAGGCACAGATACGCAGTATTTT
>TRBD2|TRBJ2-7|.|TRBV5-4
CASVSPGGYEQYF
TGTGCCAGCGTCTCACCGGGAGGCTACGAGCAGTACTTC
>.|TRBJ2-2|.|TRBV11-2
CASSRSVNWGELFF
TGTGCCAGCAGCCGTTCGGTCAATTGGGGGGAGCTGTTTTTT
>.|TRBJ1-1|.|TRBV7-9
CASRKEQGVNTEAFF
TGTGCCAGCAGGAAAGAACAGGGAGTGAACACTGAAGCTTTCTTT
>.|TRBJ2-2|.|TRBV27
CASSDRRPSSGELFF
TGTGCCAGCAGTGACAGGAGACCTAGTTCCGGGGAGCTGTTTTTT